The source of this T cell receptor beta chain is a study of STAT5B mutations in CD4+ large granular lymphocyte leukemia. TCRdb keeps only in-frame clones here, not all; method: immunoSEQ multiplex PCR. The table lists tens of thousands of clones, around 70% of them singletons. This CDR3 region has 12 residues. V was trimmed by 4 bases and J by 3 bases, leaving 4 bases between them. Germline V lookup: CDR1 MGHDK, CDR2 SYGVNS. Regarding the study as a whole: Top patient clones used TRBV06 genes more often: 8/27 versus 2/35 in controls. Without putative leukemic clones, patient CD4-sorted repertoires remained more clonal than healthy CD4+ repertoires.

Comment on this clone: Its cognate antigen is unknown.

Sequencing was carried out using CD4+ T cells from blood buffy coats. This receptor was obtained from a human donor in good health. The chain has TRBV25-1 and TRBJ1-5, with unresolved D. In DNA form, the CDR3 reads TGTGCCAGCAGTGTATCCAATCAGCCCCAGCATTTT. The encoded protein is CASSVSNQPQHF.